These 26 T cell receptor beta chains were sequenced from one sample in a study of cytomegalovirus exposure and HLA in healthy donors. The PCR had 60 Vbeta and 13 Jbeta primers. The assay was immunoSEQ multiplex PCR, and TCRdb's table has in-frame clones only and misses some. The table includes approximately 150,000 clones, approximately 82% detected once. Material for sequencing was PBMCs. These receptors all come from a man younger than 30 in good health and CMV-seropositive.

The chain recombines TRBV5-1 with TRBJ2-1, with 10 bases identical to TRBD2. Germline CDR1 and CDR2: SGHRS and YFSETQ. CDR3 length equals 14 residues. V dropped 1 base and J dropped 7; count of bases not matched to a gene: 2. The chain's CDR3 is CASSLTSGMNEQFF. In DNA form, the CDR3 reads TGCGCCAGCAGCTTGACTAGCGGGATGAATGAGCAGTTCTTC. Complete variable domain (other parts from reference TRBV5-1 and TRBJ2-1): KAGVTQTPRYLIKTRGQQVTLSCSPISGHRSVSWYQQTPGQGLQFLFEYFSETQRNKGNFPGRFSGRQFSNSRSEMNVSTLELGDSALYLCASSLTSGMNEQFFGPGTRLTVL.

The chain recombines TRBV6-5 with TRBJ1-1; possibly TRBD1 for D (6 bases). Trimming removed 7 bases at V and 7 bases at J, with 13 bases between. This CDR3 region has 12 residues. CDR1 is MNHEY, CDR2 SVGAGI, per germline. The CDR3 DNA sequence: TGTGCCAGCACCTCGACAGGCTTTGAAGCTTTCTTT. Amino acids: CASTSTGFEAFF.

The J gene is TRBJ1-1, the V gene TRBV15; 7 nucleotides match TRBD1. The germline CDR1 and CDR2 sequences are LNHNV and YYDKDF (reference sequence). CDR3 length: 15 residues. Trimming took 1 base from V and 4 from J; bases not matched to a gene: 6. Here the CDR3 reads CATSRAGGSGTEAFF. Written as DNA, the CDR3 is TGTGCCACCAGCAGAGCAGGGGGGTCGGGCACTGAAGCTTTCTTT.

The rearrangement links TRBV7-9 to TRBJ1-1, with D perhaps matching TRBD1 (6 bases). Germline CDR1 reads SEHNR; CDR2 reads FQNEAQ (reference sequence). The V end lost 2 bases, the J end lost 1 base, and 8 bases lay between the germline ends. This CDR3 is built from 14 residues. CDR3 protein: CASSLQGSNTEAFF. In DNA form, the CDR3 reads TGTGCCAGCAGCTTACAGGGGTCGAACACTGAAGCTTTCTTT.

The chain has TRBV27 and TRBJ1-2, with 7 positions matching TRBD1. This CDR3 contains 14 residues. CDR1 and CDR2 from the germline V gene are MNHEY and SMNVEV (reference sequence). V was clipped by 4 bases and J by 4 bases; unmatched bases: 6. The CDR3 region is CASSSTGTSYGYTF. The CDR3 nucleotides read TGTGCCAGCAGTTCGACAGGGACCTCCTATGGCTACACCTTC.

This chain joins TRBV6-4 and TRBJ2-3, with D uncertain. Germline V gives CDR1 MRHNA, CDR2 SNTAGT. The CDR3 sequence is 12 residues long. Deletions cut 1 base from V and 11 bases from J, with 10 bases between. In DNA form, the CDR3 reads TGTGCCAGCAGTGACTTCTCCGGTTTGCAGTATTTT. Residues: CASSDFSGLQYF.

The chain uses TRBV7-9 and TRBJ2-1, with a possible D match to TRBD1 (5 bases). V was clipped by 2 bases and J by 10 bases, with 18 bases between them. Germline V gene sequence: CDR1 SEHNR, CDR2 FQNEAQ (reference sequence). The CDR3 contains 15 residues. For the CDR3, the DNA is TGTGCCAGCAGCTTATTATCGGCAGGACAAAACGAGCAGTTCTTC. Translation: CASSLLSAGQNEQFF.

The J gene is TRBJ2-4, the V gene TRBV6-1; unclear D gene. V gave up 8 bases and J gave up 7 bases, with 12 bases separating them. This CDR3 comprises 12 residues. Per the germline V gene, CDR1 is MNHNS and CDR2 is SASEGT. CDR3 nucleotides: TGTGCCAGCTCATGGAGTGGTAACATTCAGTACTTC. Its protein is CASSWSGNIQYF.

This chain joins TRBV6-1 and TRBJ2-7; TRBD1 agrees at 8 bases. The CDR3 runs 13 residues. Trimming at V came to 6 bases and at J to 5 bases, leaving 6 bases not matched to a gene. From germline, CDR1 is MNHNS and CDR2 SASEGT. CDR3 in amino acids: CASRAGQVNEQYF. The CDR3 nucleotides read TGTGCCAGCAGGGCGGGACAGGTCAACGAGCAGTACTTC.

The CDR3 spells CASRSYVENLQETQYF. The CDR3 DNA sequence: TGTGCCAGCAGATCGTATGTAGAGAACCTACAAGAGACCCAGTACTTC. The chain couples TRBV5-6 to TRBJ2-5, with unresolved D. Looked up from germline, CDR1 is SGHDT and CDR2 is YYEEEE. Trimming removed 5 bases from V and 2 bases from J, with 19 bases in between. This CDR3 spans 16 amino acids.

V and J are TRBV27 and TRBJ2-1; D possibly corresponds to TRBD1 (6 bases). This CDR3 spans 14 amino acids. CDR1 and CDR2 (germline): MNHEY, SMNVEV (reference sequence). V lost 10 bases and J 0 bases, leaving 13 bases between the germline ends. The CDR3 region is CATARGSSYNEQFF. DNA of the CDR3: TGTGCCACCGCGAGGGGGAGCTCCTACAATGAGCAGTTCTTC.

J is TRBJ2-5 and V is TRBV5-1, with 8 bases fitting TRBD1. The J segment lost 11 bases and the V segment lost 4 bases, leaving 13 bases of the junction unmatched. Germline assignment: CDR1 SGHRS and CDR2 YFSETQ. The CDR3 consists of 14 residues. CDR3 residues: CASSGTGGRGEQYF. The CDR3 coding sequence is TGCGCCAGCAGCGGGACAGGAGGACGAGGGGAGCAGTACTTC.

This clone was detected once. J is TRBJ2-1 and V is TRBV5-1, with a possible D match to TRBD2 (6 bases). The CDR3 is made up of 15 amino acids. The germline V gene encodes CDR1 SGHRS and CDR2 YFSETQ. Trimming shortened V by 0 bases and J by 3 bases, and 10 bases separated the two germline ends. The CDR3 sequence is CASSLDGGYYNEQFF. DNA for the CDR3: TGCGCCAGCAGCTTGGATGGGGGGTACTACAATGAGCAGTTCTTC.

The chain has TRBV28 and TRBJ2-3, with 7 nucleotides matching TRBD2. V lost 0 bases and J lost 6; bases outside the gene matches: 9. The length of the CDR3 is 16 residues. Germline loops: CDR1 MDHEN, CDR2 SYDVKM. CDR3 in DNA: TGTGCCAGCAGTTTATGGTCTAGTAGGGAGGGGGATACGCAGTATTTT. Amino acid sequence: CASSLWSSREGDTQYF.

This chain joins TRBV19 and TRBJ1-3, with 7 bases matching TRBD1. The V and J ends lost 9 bases and 0 bases, in that order; junction bases with no gene match: 8. CDR1 and CDR2 from the germline V gene are LNHDA and SQIVND (reference sequence). The length of the CDR3 is 15 residues. The CDR3 is CASSGQIISGNTIYF. In DNA, the CDR3 is TGTGCCAGCTCGGGACAGATTATCTCTGGAAACACCATATATTTT.

The genes are TRBV27 and TRBJ2-2; D uncertain. CDR1 is MNHEY and CDR2 is SMNVEV in the germline V gene (reference sequence). The ends were cut back, 1 base at V and 8 bases at J, with 8 bases in the middle. The CDR3 has 13 amino acids. The CDR3 sequence is CASSLYPLGELFF. Here the CDR3 DNA reads TGTGCCAGCAGTTTATATCCCTTGGGGGAGCTGTTTTTT.

The rearrangement links TRBV2 to TRBJ2-7, with 11 bases aligning to TRBD1. The CDR3 runs 17 residues. The V segment lost 6 bases and the J segment 0 bases; nucleotides outside the gene matches: 10. Germline CDR1 and CDR2: SNHLY and FYNNEI. DNA for the CDR3: TGTGCCAGCAGACCGGGACAGGGGGTCATCCGCTCCTACGAGCAGTACTTC. Its translation: CASRPGQGVIRSYEQYF.

This clone appeared a single time. The chain recombines TRBV28 with TRBJ1-6, with D uncertain. The CDR3 extends over 13 amino acids. Between the trimmed V and J ends, which lost 7 bases and 7 bases, there was a span of 11 bases. CDR1 is MDHEN and CDR2 is SYDVKM in the germline V gene. The chain's CDR3 is CASIFGENSPLHF. Written as DNA, the CDR3 is TGTGCCAGCATTTTCGGGGAGAATTCACCCCTCCACTTT. Full variable domain (rest looked up from reference TRBV28 and TRBJ1-6): DVKVTQSSRYLVKRTGEKVFLECVQDMDHENMFWYRQDPGLGLRLIYFSYDVKMKEKGDIPEGYSVSREKKERFSLILESASTNQTSMYLCASIFGENSPLHFGNGTRLTVT.

The chain recombines TRBV5-4 with TRBJ2-3, with D tentatively TRBD1 (6 bases). The V gene lost 4 bases and the J gene lost 0 bases, with 12 bases spanning the gap. CDR3 length: 15 residues. Germline values: CDR1 SGHNT, CDR2 YYREEE (reference sequence). CDR3 sequence: CASSPRGPSTDTQYF. The CDR3 DNA reads as TGTGCCAGCAGCCCCAGGGGACCTAGCACAGATACGCAGTATTTT.

CDR3 protein: CAWDTYSGNTIYF. The CDR3 DNA reads TGTGCCTGGGACACTTACTCTGGAAACACCATATATTTT. The gene calls are TRBV30 and TRBJ1-3; D uncertain. V gave up 5 bases and J gave up 0 bases, with 8 bases separating them. CDR1 and CDR2 (germline): GTSNPN, SVGIG (reference sequence). CDR3 size: 13 residues.

The chain uses TRBV5-4 and TRBJ2-7, with TRBD2 matching 7 bases. The CDR3 has 14 amino acids. CDR1 is SGHNT and CDR2 is YYREEE in the germline V gene (reference sequence). V lost 3 bases and J lost 3; bases outside the gene matches: 6. In DNA form, the CDR3 reads TGTGCCAGCAGCTCTGGGACTAACAGCTACGAGCAGTACTTC. Its translation: CASSSGTNSYEQYF.

The rearrangement joins TRBV28 to TRBJ2-1, with 16 bases fitting TRBD2. Trimming took 3 bases from V and 4 from J; bases not matched to a gene: 6. The CDR3 sequence is 18 residues long. Germline lookup yields CDR1 MDHEN and CDR2 SYDVKM. The CDR3 nucleotides are TGTGCCAGCAGTTTTCGGGGACTAGCGGGAGGGACGTACAATGAGCAGTTCTTC. Encoded protein: CASSFRGLAGGTYNEQFF.

This chain's CDR3 is CASRGGEWGYTQYF. CDR3 nucleotides: TGTGCCAGTAGAGGGGGCGAATGGGGGTATACGCAGTATTTT. The V and J genes are TRBV19 and TRBJ2-3; 7 bases map to TRBD1. This CDR3 contains 14 residues. The germline V gene encodes CDR1 LNHDA and CDR2 SQIVND (reference sequence). The V segment lost 6 bases and the J segment 7 bases; nucleotides outside the gene matches: 10.

The genes are TRBV28 and TRBJ2-5, with 11 bases aligning to TRBD1. Germline V gene lookup returns CDR1 MDHEN and CDR2 SYDVKM. This CDR3 has 15 residues. V lost 5 bases and J lost 5; bases outside the gene matches: 7. The CDR3, as DNA: TGTGCCAGCAGTCCAGGGACAGGGGGTACGGAGACCCAGTACTTC. Amino acid sequence: CASSPGTGGTETQYF.

This clone has more than one count but fewer than ten. The chain uses TRBV7-9 and TRBJ2-1; the match to TRBD1 covers 9 bases. CDR1 and CDR2 (germline): SEHNR, FQNEAQ (reference sequence). The CDR3 loop spans 14 amino acids. The ends lost 3 bases at V and 10 bases at J; junction bases unmatched: 7. DNA of the CDR3: TGTGCCAGCAGCTTCTGGGACAGGGCTGGCGAGCAGTTCTTC. Protein product: CASSFWDRAGEQFF.

This sequence joins TRBV7-9 and TRBJ1-1; TRBD1 matches at 9 bases. This CDR3 region has 14 residues. Germline assignment: CDR1 SEHNR and CDR2 FQNEAQ (reference sequence). V was clipped by 9 bases and J by 6 bases; unmatched bases: 11. The CDR3 DNA reads TGTGCCAGTCTGGAGGGGACAGGGTTTTCTGAAGCTTTCTTT. Translation gives CASLEGTGFSEAFF.